The subject of this entry is one T cell receptor beta chain. The sample is drawn from a study of T cell responses to AZD1222 COVID-19 vaccine. Profiled with immunoSEQ multiplex PCR; TCRdb holds only in-frame clones, not every one. The repertoire has roughly 110,000 clones, about 85% of them found once; the top ten carry 4.8%. Trimming took 1 base from V and 3 from J, leaving 16 bases between them. The CDR3 loop spans 16 amino acids. Germline loops: CDR1 SGDLS, CDR2 YYNGEE. This TCR was sampled from an adult who received the AZD1222 COVID-19 vaccine. The chain employs TRBV9 and TRBJ2-5; the D gene is possibly TRBD2 (5 bases). The sequenced sample was peripheral blood, obtained 28 days after the second AZD1222 dose. The CDR3 reads CASSVKAWVEEETQYF. Here the CDR3 DNA reads TGTGCCAGCAGCGTAAAGGCTTGGGTGGAGGAAGAGACCCAGTACTTC.